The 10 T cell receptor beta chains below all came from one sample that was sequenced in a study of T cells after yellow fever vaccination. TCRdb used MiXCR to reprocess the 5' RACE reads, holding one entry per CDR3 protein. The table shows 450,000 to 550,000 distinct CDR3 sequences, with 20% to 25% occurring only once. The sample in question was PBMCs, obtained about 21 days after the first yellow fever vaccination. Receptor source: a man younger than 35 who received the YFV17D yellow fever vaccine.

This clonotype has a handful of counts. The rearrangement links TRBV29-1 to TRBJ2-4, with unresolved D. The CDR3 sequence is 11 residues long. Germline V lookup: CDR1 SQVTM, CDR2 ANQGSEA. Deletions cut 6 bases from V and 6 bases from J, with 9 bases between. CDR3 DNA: TGCAGCGTCGGAGTGGGAAACATTCAGTACTTC. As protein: CSVGVGNIQYF.

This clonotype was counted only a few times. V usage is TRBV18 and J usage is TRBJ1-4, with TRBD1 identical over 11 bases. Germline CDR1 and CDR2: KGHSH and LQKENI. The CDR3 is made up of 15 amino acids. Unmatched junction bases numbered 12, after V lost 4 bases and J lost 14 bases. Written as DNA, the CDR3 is TGTGCCAGCTCACGCGGGACAGGGGGGAGAGAACGGCTGTTTTTT. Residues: CASSRGTGGRERLFF.

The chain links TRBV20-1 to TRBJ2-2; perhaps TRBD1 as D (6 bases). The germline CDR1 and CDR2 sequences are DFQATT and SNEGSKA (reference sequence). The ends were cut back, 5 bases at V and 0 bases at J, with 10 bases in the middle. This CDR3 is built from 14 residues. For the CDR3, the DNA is TGCAGTGCTGGCACAGGGCCGAACACCGGGGAGCTGTTTTTT. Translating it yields CSAGTGPNTGELFF.

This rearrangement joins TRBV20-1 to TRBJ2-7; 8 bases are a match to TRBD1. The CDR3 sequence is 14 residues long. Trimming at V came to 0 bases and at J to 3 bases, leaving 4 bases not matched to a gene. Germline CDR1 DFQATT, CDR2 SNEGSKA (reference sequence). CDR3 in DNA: TGCAGTGCTAGAGAGGGGACAGGAAGCTACGAGCAGTACTTC. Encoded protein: CSAREGTGSYEQYF.

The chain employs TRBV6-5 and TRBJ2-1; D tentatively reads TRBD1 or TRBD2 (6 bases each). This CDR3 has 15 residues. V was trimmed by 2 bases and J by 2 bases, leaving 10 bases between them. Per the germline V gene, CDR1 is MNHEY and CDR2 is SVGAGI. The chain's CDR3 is CASSYEEGAYNEQFF. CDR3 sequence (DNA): TGTGCCAGCAGTTACGAGGAGGGGGCCTACAATGAGCAGTTCTTC.

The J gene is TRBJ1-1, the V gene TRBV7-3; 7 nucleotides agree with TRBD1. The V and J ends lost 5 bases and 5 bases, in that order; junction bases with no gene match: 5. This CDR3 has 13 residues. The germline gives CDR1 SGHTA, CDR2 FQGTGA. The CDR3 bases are TGTGCCAGCAGCCTTGACAGGGAAACTGAAGCTTTCTTT. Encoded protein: CASSLDRETEAFF.

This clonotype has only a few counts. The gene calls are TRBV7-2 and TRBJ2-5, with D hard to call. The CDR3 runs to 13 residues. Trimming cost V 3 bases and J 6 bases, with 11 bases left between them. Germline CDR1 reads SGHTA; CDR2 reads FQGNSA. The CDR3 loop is CASSLGIGKTQYF. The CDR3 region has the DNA TGTGCCAGCAGCTTGGGTATAGGGAAGACCCAGTACTTC.

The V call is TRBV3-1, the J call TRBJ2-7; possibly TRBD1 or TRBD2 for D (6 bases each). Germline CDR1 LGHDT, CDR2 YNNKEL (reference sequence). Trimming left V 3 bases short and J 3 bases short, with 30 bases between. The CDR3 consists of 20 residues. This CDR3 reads CASSHPLRGPALQEDYEQYV. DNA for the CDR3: TGTGCCAGCAGCCACCCCCTCCGGGGGCCCGCACTCCAAGAAGACTACGAGCAGTACGTC.

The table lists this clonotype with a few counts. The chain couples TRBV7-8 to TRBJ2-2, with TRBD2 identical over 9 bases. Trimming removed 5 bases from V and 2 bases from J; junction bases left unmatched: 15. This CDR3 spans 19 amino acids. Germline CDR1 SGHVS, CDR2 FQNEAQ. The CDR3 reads CASSVEPSSGIFNTGELFF. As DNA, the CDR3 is TGTGCCAGCAGCGTCGAACCGTCTAGCGGGATCTTCAACACCGGGGAGCTGTTTTTT.

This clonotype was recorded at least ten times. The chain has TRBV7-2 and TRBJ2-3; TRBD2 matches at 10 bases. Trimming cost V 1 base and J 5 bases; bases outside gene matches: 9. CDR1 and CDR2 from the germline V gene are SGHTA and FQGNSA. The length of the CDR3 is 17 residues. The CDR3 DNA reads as TGTGCCAGCAGCTTAGGCATAAGCGGGGGGGCCGTAGATACGCAGTATTTT. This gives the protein CASSLGISGGAVDTQYF.